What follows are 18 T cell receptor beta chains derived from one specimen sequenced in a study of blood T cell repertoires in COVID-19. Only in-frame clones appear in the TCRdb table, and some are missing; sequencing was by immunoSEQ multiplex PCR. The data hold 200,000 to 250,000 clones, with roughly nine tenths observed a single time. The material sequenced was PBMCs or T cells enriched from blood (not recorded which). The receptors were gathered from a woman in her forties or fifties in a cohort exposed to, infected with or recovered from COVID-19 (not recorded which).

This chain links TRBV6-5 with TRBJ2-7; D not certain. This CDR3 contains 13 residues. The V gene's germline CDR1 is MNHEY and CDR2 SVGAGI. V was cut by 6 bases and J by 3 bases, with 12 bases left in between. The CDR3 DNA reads TGTGCCAGCAGCCGCGACACCCTCTACGAGCAGTACTTC. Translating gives CASSRDTLYEQYF.

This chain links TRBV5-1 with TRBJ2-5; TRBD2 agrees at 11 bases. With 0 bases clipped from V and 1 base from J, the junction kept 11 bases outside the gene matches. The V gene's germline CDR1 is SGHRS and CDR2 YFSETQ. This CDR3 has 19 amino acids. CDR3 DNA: TGCGCCAGCAGCTTGGGGCTAGCGGGGGGCGCCGGTTCCCAAGAGACCCAGTACTTC. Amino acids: CASSLGLAGGAGSQETQYF.

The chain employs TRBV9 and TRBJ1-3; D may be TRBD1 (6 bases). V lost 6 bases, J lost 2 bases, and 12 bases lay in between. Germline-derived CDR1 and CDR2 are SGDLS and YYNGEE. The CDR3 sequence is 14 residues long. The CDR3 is CASTRGLTGNTIYF. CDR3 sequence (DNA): TGTGCCAGCACCAGGGGCCTCACTGGAAACACCATATATTTT.

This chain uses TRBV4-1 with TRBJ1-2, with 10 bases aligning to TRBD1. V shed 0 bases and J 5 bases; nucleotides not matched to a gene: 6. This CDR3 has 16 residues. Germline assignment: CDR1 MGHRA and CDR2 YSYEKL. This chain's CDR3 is CASSQDRQGAWYGYTF. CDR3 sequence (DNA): TGCGCCAGCAGCCAAGATCGACAGGGGGCTTGGTATGGCTACACCTTC.

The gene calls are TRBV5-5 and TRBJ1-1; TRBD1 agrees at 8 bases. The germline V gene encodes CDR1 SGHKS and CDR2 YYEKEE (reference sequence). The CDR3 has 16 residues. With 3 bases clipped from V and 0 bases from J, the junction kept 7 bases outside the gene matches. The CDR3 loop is CASSSRGLGVNTEAFF. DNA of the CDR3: TGTGCCAGCAGCTCCAGGGGGCTCGGGGTGAACACTGAAGCTTTCTTT.

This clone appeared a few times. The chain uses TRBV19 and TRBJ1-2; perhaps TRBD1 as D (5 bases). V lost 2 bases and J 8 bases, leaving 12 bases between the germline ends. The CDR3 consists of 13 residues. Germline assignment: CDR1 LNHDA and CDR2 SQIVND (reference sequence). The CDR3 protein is CASSIKGAYGYTF. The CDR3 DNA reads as TGTGCCAGTAGTATAAAAGGGGCATACGGCTACACCTTC.

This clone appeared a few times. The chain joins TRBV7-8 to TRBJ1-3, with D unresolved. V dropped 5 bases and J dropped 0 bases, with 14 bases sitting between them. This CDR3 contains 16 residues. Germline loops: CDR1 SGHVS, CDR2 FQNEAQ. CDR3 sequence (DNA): TGTGCCAGCAGCAAAACTCGCCCGAACTCTGGAAACACCATATATTTT. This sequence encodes CASSKTRPNSGNTIYF.

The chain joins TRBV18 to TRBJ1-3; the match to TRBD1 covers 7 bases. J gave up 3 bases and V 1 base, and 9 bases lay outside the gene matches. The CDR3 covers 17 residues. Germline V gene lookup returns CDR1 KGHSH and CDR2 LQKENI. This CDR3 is CASSPQVEGAFGNTIYF. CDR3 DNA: TGTGCCAGCTCACCACAGGTTGAGGGGGCGTTTGGAAACACCATATATTTT.

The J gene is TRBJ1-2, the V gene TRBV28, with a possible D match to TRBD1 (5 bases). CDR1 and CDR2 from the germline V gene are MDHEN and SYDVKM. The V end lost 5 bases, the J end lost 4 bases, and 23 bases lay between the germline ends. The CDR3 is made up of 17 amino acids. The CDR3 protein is CASSPPSAGQALYGYTF. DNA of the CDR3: TGTGCCAGCAGTCCTCCTTCCGCGGGGCAGGCTCTCTATGGCTACACCTTC.

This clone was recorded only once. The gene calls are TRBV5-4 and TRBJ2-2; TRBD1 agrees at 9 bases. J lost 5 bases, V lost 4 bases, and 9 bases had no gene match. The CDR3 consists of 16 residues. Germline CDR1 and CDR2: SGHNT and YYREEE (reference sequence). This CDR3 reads CASSRAGQGITGELFF. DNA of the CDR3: TGTGCCAGCAGCCGCGCAGGACAGGGGATAACCGGGGAGCTGTTTTTT.

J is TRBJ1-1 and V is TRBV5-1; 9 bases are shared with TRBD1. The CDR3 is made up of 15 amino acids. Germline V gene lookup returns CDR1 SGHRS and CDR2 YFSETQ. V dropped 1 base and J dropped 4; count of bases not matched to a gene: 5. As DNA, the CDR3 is TGCGCCAGCAGCTTGACCCGGACAGGGGTCACTGAAGCTTTCTTT. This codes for CASSLTRTGVTEAFF.

The CDR3 region has the DNA TGTGCCAGCTCACCGGGACTGACGGACACTGAAGCTTTCTTT. It is translated as CASSPGLTDTEAFF. The chain combines TRBV18 with TRBJ1-1, with D possibly being TRBD1 (5 bases). The CDR3 is 14 residues long. V was cut by 3 bases and J by 3 bases, with 11 bases left in between. CDR1 and CDR2 (germline): KGHSH, LQKENI.

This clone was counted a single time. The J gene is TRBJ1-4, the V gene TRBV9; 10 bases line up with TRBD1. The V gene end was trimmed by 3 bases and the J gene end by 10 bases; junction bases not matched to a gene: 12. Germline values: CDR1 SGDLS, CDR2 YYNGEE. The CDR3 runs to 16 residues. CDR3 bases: TGTGCCAGCAGCGCAACACCGGGACAGGGGAAGGTAAAACTGTTTTTT. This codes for CASSATPGQGKVKLFF.

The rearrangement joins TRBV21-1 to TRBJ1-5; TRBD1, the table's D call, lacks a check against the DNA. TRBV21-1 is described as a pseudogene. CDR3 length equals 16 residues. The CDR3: CASSKDPLQNCQPQHF. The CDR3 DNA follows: TGTGCCAGCAGCAAAGATCCATTACAGAATTGTCAGCCCCAGCATTTT.

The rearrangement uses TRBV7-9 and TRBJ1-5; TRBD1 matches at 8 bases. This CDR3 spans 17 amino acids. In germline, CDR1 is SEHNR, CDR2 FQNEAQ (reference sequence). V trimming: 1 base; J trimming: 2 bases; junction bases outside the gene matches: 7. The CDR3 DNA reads TGTGCCAGCAGCTTAGGTTCAGGGGGCCTTGGCAATCAGCCCCAGCATTTT. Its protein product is CASSLGSGGLGNQPQHF.

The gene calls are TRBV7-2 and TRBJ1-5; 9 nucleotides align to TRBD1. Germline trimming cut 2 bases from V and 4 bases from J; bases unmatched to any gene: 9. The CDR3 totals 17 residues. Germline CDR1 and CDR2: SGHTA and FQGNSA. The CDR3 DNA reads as TGTGCCAGCAGCTTACTAGGGACAGGGAAAAGAAATCAGCCCCAGCATTTT. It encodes CASSLLGTGKRNQPQHF.

The CDR3 DNA follows: TGTGCCAGCAGCGTGACAGACATCTACAATGAGCAGTTCTTC. It codes for CASSVTDIYNEQFF. This sequence joins TRBV9 and TRBJ2-1, with D perhaps matching TRBD1 (5 bases). The CDR3 is 14 residues long. CDR1 is SGDLS, CDR2 YYNGEE, per germline. Between the trimmed V and J ends, which lost 2 bases and 3 bases, there was a span of 9 bases.

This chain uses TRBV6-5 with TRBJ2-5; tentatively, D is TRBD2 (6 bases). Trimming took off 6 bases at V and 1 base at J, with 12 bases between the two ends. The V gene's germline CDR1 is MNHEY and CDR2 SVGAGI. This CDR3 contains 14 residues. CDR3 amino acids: CASSPAGGQETQYF. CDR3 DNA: TGTGCCAGCAGCCCAGCCGGGGGCCAAGAGACCCAGTACTTC.